This T cell receptor (beta chain) was identified in a study of early T cells in non-severe SARS-CoV-2 infection. Study at large: Investigators sequenced bulk RNA drawn from unsorted whole blood, and chains remained unpaired. Findings and limits, study-wide: VDJdb-based matching was biased toward anti-spike CD8 responses and missed private and CD4 specificities.

V was clipped by 3 bases and J by 10 bases, with 16 bases between them. The CDR3 is 15 residues long. CDR1 and CDR2 (germline): MDHEN, SYDVKM. Researchers attached unique molecular identifiers to individual cDNA molecules. TCRdb reprocessed the 5' RACE reads via MiXCR and lists one record per CDR3 protein. The table lists some 96,000 distinct CDR3 sequences, about 15% of them singletons. For this clonotype: The antigen is unknown.

The TCR comes from an adult who was a healthcare worker with PCR-confirmed SARS-CoV-2 infection or an uninfected control (not recorded which). The sample was whole blood. This chain uses TRBV28 with TRBJ1-6, with D maybe TRBD1 (6 bases). The DNA for the CDR3 is TGTGCCAGCAGTTTTCCTACCGGGGGGCCCTCACCCCTCCACTTT. As protein: CASSFPTGGPSPLHF.